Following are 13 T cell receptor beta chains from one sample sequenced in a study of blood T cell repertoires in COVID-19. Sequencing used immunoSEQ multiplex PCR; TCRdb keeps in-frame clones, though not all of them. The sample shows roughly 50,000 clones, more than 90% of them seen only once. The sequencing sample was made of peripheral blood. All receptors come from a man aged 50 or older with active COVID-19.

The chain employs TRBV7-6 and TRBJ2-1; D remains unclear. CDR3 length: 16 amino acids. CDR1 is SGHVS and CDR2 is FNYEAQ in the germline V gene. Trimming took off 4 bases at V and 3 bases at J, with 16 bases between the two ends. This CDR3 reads CASSSSRNSGYNEQFF. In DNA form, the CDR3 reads TGTGCCAGCAGCTCCTCTAGAAACTCGGGCTACAATGAGCAGTTCTTC.

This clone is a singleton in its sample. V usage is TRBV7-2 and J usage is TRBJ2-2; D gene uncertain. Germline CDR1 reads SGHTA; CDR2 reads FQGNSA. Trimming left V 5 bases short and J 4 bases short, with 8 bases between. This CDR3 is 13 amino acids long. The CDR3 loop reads CASSAVTTGELFF. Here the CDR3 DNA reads TGTGCCAGCAGCGCGGTTACCACCGGGGAGCTGTTTTTT.

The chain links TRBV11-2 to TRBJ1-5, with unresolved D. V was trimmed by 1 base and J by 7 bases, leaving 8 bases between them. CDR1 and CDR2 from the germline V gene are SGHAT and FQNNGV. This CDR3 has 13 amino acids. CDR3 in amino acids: CASSLGLDQPQHF. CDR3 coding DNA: TGTGCCAGCAGCTTAGGTCTAGACCAGCCCCAGCATTTT.

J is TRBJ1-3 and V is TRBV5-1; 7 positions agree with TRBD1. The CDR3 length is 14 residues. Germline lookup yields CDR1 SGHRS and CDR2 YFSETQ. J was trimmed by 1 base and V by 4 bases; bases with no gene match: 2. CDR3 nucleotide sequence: TGCGCCAGCAGCCCACAGGGGTCTGGAAACACCATATATTTT. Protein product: CASSPQGSGNTIYF.

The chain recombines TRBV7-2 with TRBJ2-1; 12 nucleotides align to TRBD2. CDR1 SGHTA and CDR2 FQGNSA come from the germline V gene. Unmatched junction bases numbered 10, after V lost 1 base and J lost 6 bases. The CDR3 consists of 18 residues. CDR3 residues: CASSLVASGRALRNEQFF. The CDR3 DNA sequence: TGTGCCAGCAGCTTAGTAGCTAGCGGGAGGGCCCTCCGCAATGAGCAGTTCTTC.

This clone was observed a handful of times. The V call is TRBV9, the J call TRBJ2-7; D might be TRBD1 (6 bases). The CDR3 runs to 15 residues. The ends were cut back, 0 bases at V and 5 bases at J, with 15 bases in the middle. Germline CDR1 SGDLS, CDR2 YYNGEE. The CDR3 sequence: CASSVGSRGGHEQYF. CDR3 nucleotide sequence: TGTGCCAGCAGCGTAGGGAGCAGGGGTGGCCACGAGCAGTACTTC.

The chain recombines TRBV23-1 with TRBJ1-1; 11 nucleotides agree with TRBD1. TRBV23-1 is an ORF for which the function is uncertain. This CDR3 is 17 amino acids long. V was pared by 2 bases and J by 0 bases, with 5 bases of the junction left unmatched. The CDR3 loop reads CASSQRTGGCMNTEAFF. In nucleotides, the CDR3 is TGCGCCAGCAGTCAAAGGACAGGGGGCTGTATGAACACTGAAGCTTTCTTT.

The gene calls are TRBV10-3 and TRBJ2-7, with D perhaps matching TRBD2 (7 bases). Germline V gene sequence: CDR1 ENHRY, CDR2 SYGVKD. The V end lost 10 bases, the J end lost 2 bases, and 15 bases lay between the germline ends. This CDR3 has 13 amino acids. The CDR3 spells CATSGEGAYEQYF. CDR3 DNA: TGTGCCACCTCGGGGGAGGGGGCCTACGAGCAGTACTTC.

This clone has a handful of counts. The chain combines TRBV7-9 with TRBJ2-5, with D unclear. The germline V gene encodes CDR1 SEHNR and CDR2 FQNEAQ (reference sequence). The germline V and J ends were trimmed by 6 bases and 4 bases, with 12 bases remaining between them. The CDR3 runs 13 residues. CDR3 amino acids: CASRSRFGETQYF. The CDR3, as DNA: TGTGCCAGCAGGTCACGGTTCGGAGAGACCCAGTACTTC.

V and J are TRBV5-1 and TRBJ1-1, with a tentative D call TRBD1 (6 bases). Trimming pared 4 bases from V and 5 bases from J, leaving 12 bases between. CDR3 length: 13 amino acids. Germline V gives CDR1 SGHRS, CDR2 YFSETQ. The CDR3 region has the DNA TGCGCCAGCAGCCGGGGGGCTGAGACTGAAGCTTTCTTT. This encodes CASSRGAETEAFF.

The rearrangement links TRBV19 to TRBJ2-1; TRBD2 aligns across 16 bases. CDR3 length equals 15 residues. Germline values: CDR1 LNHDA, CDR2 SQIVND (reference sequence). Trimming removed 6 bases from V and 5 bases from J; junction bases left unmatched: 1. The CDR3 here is CASRGLAGGHNEQFF. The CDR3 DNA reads TGTGCCAGTAGGGGACTAGCGGGAGGGCACAATGAGCAGTTCTTC.

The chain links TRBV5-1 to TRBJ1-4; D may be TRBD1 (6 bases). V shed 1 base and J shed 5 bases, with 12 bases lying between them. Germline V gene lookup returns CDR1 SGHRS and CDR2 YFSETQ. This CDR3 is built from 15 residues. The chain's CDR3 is CASSLRTGPNEKLFF. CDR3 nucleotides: TGCGCCAGCAGCTTGCGTACAGGGCCGAATGAAAAACTGTTTTTT.

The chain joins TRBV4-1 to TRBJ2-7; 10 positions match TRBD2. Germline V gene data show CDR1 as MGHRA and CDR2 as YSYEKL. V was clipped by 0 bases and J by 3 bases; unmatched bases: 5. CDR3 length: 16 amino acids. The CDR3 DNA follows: TGCGCCAGCAGCCAAGAAGTGACTAGCGGGCTCTACGAGCAGTACTTC. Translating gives CASSQEVTSGLYEQYF.